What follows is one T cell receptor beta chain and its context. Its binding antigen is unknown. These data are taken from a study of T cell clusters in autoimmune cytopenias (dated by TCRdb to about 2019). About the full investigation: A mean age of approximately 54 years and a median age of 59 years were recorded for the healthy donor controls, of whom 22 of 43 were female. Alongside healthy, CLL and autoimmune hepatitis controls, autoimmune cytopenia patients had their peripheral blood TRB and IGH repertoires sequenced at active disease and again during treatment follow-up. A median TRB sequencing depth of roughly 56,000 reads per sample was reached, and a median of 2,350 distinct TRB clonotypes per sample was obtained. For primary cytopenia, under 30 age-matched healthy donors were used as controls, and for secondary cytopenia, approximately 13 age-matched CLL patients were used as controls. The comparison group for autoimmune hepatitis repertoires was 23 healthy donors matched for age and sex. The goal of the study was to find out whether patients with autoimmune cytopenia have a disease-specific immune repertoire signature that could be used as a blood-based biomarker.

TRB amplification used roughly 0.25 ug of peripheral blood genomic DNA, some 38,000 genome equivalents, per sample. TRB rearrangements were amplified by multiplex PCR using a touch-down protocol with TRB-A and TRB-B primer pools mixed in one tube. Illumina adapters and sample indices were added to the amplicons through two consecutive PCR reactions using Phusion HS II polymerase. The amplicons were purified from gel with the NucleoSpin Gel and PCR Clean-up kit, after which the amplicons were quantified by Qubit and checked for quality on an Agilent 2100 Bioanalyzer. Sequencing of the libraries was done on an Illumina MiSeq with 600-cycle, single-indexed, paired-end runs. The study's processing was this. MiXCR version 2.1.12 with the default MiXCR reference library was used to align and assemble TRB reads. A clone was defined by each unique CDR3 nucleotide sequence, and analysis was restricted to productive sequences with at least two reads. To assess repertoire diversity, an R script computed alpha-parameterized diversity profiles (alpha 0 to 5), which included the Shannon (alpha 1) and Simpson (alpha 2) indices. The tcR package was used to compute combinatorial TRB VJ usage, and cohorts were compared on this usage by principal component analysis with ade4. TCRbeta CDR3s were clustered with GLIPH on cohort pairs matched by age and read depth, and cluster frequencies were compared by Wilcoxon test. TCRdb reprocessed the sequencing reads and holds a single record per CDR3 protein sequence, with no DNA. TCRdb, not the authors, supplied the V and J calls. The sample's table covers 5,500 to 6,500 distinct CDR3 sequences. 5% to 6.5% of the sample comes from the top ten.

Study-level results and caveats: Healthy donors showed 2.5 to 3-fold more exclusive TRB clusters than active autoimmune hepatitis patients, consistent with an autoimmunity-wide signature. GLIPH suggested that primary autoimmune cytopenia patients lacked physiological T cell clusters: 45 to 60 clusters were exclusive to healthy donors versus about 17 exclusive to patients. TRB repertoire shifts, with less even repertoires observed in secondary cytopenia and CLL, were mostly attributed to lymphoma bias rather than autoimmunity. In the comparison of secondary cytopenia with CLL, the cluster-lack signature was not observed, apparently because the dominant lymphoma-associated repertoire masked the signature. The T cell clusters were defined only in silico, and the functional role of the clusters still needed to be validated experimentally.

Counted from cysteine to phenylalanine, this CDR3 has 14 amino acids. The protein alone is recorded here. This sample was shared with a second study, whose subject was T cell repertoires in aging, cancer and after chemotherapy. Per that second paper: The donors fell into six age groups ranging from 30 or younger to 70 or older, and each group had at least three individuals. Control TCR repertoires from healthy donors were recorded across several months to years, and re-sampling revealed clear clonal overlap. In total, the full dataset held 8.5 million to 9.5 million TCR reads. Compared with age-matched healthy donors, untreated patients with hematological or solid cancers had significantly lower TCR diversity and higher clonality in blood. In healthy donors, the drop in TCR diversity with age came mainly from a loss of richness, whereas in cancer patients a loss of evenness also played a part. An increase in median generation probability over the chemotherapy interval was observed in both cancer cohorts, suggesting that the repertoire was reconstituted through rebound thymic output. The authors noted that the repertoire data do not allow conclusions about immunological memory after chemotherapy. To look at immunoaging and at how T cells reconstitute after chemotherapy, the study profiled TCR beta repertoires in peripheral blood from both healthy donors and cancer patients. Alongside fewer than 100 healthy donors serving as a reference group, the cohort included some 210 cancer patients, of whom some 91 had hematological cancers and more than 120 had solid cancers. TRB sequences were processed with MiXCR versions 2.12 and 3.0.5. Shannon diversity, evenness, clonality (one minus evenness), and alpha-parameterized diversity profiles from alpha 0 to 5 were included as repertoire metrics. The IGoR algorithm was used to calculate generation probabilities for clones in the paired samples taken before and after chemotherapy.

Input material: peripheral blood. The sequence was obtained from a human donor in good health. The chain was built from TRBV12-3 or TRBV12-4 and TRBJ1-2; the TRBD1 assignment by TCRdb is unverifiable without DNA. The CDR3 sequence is CASSRPAGNYGYTF.